Detailed here is one T cell receptor (beta chain). In the original analysis: Reference gene primer amplification yielded estimated nucleated cell counts. Sequencing used immunoSEQ multiplex PCR; TCRdb keeps in-frame clones, though not all of them. The V and J calls and the clone size are those of that table, but D and trimming were determined from the DNA. Seen here are more than 110,000 clones, over 60% observed once, and the top ten hold approximately 9%. The data were obtained in a study of blood T cell repertoires in COVID-19. About the research overall: Sites in the United States, Italy and Spain provided acute and convalescent COVID-19 samples. In each case, the material was cDNA or gDNA derived from T cells, B-cell-depleted T cells, or PBMCs.

Germline V gives CDR1 GTSNPN, CDR2 SVGIG (reference sequence). The CDR3 extends over 15 amino acids. Trimming shortened V by 2 bases and J by 2 bases, and 13 bases separated the two germline ends. The specimen was peripheral blood. The receptor was derived from a woman aged 45-60 years with active or convalescent COVID-19. This chain links TRBV30 with TRBJ2-1; D is uncertain. The CDR3 nucleotides read TGTGCCTGGAGTCCCGTCGGGTACGCCTACAATGAGCAGTTCTTC. This encodes CAWSPVGYAYNEQFF. The full variable domain, in which reference TRBV30 and TRBJ2-1 provide the parts outside the CDR3, is SQTIHQWPATLVQPVGSPLSLECTVEGTSNPNLYWYRQAAGRGLQLLFYSVGIGQISSEVPQNLSASRPQDRQFILSSKKLLLSDSGFYLCAWSPVGYAYNEQFFGPGTRLTVL.